The sequence of this T cell receptor beta chain was determined in a study of T cell responses to AZD1222 COVID-19 vaccine. TCRdb's table, derived via immunoSEQ multiplex PCR, lists solely in-frame clones and lacks some. In the table there are 100,000 to 150,000 clones, over 80% of which are singletons. The TCR comes from an adult in good health. The source was peripheral blood, collected on day 0 of AZD1222 vaccination.

The CDR3 region has the DNA TGTGCCAGTAGTATACCTCGGGAGTCCTACAATGAGCAGTTCTTC. Translating it yields CASSIPRESYNEQFF. The rearrangement joins TRBV19 to TRBJ2-1, with D maybe TRBD2 (6 bases). Germline V gives CDR1 LNHDA, CDR2 SQIVND (reference sequence). This CDR3 is 15 amino acids long. V shed 2 bases and J shed 1 base, with 9 bases lying between them.